Listed here are 23 T cell receptor beta chains from one sample, sequenced in a study of response to subunit inactivated influenza vaccine. Each CDR3 protein gets one entry after TCRdb re-called the RT-PCR reads with MiXCR. The table lists approximately 700,000 distinct CDR3 sequences, over 11% of them singletons. The starting material was PBMCs from blood, obtained 14 days before vaccination. The receptors stem from a man aged 50 or older who received an inactivated influenza vaccine.

The DNA for the CDR3 is TGTGCCAGCTCACCCCCGGGAGTCACCCCCTCCTACGAGCAGTACTTC. Its protein is CASSPPGVTPSYEQYF. The chain is built from TRBV18 and TRBJ2-7, with D maybe TRBD2 (6 bases). The CDR3 spans 16 residues. The V end lost 3 bases, the J end lost 0 bases, and 15 bases lay between the germline ends. CDR1 KGHSH and CDR2 LQKENI come from the germline V gene.

V gene TRBV4-3 combines with J gene TRBJ2-6; possibly TRBD2 for D (5 bases). The CDR3 is 18 residues long. Germline V lookup: CDR1 LGHNA, CDR2 YSLEER. Trimming cost V 4 bases and J 1 base, with 17 bases left between them. The CDR3, as DNA: TGCGCCAGCAGCCCTCGAGGGCTAGAGTGGTCTGGGGCCAACGTCCTGACTTTC. This codes for CASSPRGLEWSGANVLTF.

The table lists this clonotype with a few counts. The chain carries TRBV2 and TRBJ1-5; D may be TRBD1 (5 bases). Trimming stripped 5 bases from V and 0 bases from J, with 14 bases between. Germline V CDR1 and CDR2: SNHLY, FYNNEI. This CDR3 is built from 16 residues. The CDR3 protein is CASSPPGMGSNQPQHF. CDR3 sequence (DNA): TGTGCCAGCAGTCCCCCAGGGATGGGTAGCAATCAGCCCCAGCATTTT.

This clonotype was seen more than once but under ten times. This rearrangement joins TRBV7-3 to TRBJ2-5; D gene ambiguous. Germline V gene sequence: CDR1 SGHTA, CDR2 FQGTGA. The CDR3 loop spans 13 amino acids. The germline V and J ends were trimmed by 2 bases and 6 bases, with 10 bases remaining between them. The CDR3 is CASSLLPKQTQYF. In DNA, the CDR3 is TGTGCCAGCAGCTTACTACCCAAACAGACCCAGTACTTC.

The CDR3 DNA follows: TGCAGTGCTAGAGATATTGGGACAGGGAATTCACCCCTCCACTTT. It is translated as CSARDIGTGNSPLHF. The rearrangement uses TRBV20-1 and TRBJ1-6; TRBD1 matches at 9 bases. This CDR3 has 15 amino acids. Trimming took 0 bases from V and 7 from J; bases not matched to a gene: 4. Germline CDR1 reads DFQATT; CDR2 reads SNEGSKA (reference sequence).

This clonotype turned up a few times. This chain uses TRBV5-1 with TRBJ1-2; TRBD1 is a possible D gene (5 bases). Trimming removed 4 bases at V and 2 bases at J, with 15 bases between. Germline assignment: CDR1 SGHRS and CDR2 YFSETQ. The CDR3 totals 15 residues. This CDR3 reads CASSREGEGNYGYTF. As DNA, the CDR3 is TGCGCCAGCAGCCGCGAAGGGGAGGGGAACTATGGCTACACCTTC. The variable domain in full, completed from reference TRBV5-1 and TRBJ1-2, reads KAGVTQTPRYLIKTRGQQVTLSCSPISGHRSVSWYQQTPGQGLQFLFEYFSETQRNKGNFPGRFSGRQFSNSRSEMNVSTLELGDSALYLCASSREGEGNYGYTFGSGTRLTVV.

This clonotype was seen more than once but under ten times. The gene calls are TRBV27 and TRBJ2-2; D might be TRBD1 or TRBD2, each matching 5 bases. CDR3 length: 15 amino acids. The V gene's germline CDR1 is MNHEY and CDR2 SMNVEV (reference sequence). V was shortened by 8 bases and J by 4 bases, with 17 bases between the two germline ends. The CDR3: CASRTGARSTGELFF. Written as DNA, the CDR3 is TGTGCCAGCCGGACCGGGGCCCGGAGCACCGGGGAGCTGTTTTTT.

This clonotype appeared a few times. The chain carries TRBV10-2 and TRBJ2-2; no reliable D call. The V gene lost 4 bases and the J gene lost 5 bases, with 14 bases spanning the gap. Germline V CDR1 and CDR2: WSHSY, SAAADI. This CDR3 spans 15 amino acids. This CDR3 is CASSAYADPTGELFF. CDR3 bases: TGCGCCAGCAGTGCTTACGCAGACCCTACCGGGGAGCTGTTTTTT.

The chain recombines TRBV15 with TRBJ2-3; D might be TRBD2 (5 bases). V was pared by 0 bases and J by 1 base, with 14 bases between. CDR1 LNHNV and CDR2 YYDKDF come from the germline V gene (reference sequence). The CDR3 has 17 amino acids. The CDR3 loop is CATSRDVRAERTDTQYF. CDR3 sequence (DNA): TGTGCCACCAGCAGAGATGTCCGAGCGGAACGCACAGATACGCAGTATTTT.

This clonotype was seen a few times. The genes are TRBV4-1 and TRBJ1-6, with D uncertain. The germline V gene encodes CDR1 MGHRA and CDR2 YSYEKL. Trimming left V 2 bases short and J 9 bases short, with 11 bases between. The CDR3 sequence is 14 residues long. For the CDR3, the DNA is TGCGCCAGCAGCCAATTCCCAGCAGCTTCACCCCTCCACTTT. The encoded protein is CASSQFPAASPLHF.

The chain recombines TRBV5-1 with TRBJ1-1, with D unclear. V lost 1 base to trimming and J lost 3 bases, with 10 bases between them. There are 14 residues in the CDR3. Looked up from germline, CDR1 is SGHRS and CDR2 is YFSETQ. The CDR3 sequence: CASSLMTGYTEAFF. CDR3 in DNA: TGCGCCAGCAGCTTGATGACGGGATACACTGAAGCTTTCTTT.

There are many counts of this clonotype. This chain joins TRBV28 and TRBJ1-2; no firm D call. Trimming removed 1 base at V and 6 bases at J, with 15 bases between. The CDR3 sequence is 15 residues long. Germline values: CDR1 MDHEN, CDR2 SYDVKM. The CDR3 loop reads CASSLYEARRNGYTF. The CDR3 nucleotides read TGTGCCAGCAGTTTATATGAGGCCCGCCGCAATGGCTACACCTTC.

This CDR3 is CASSPGTGVTGANVLTF. CDR3 nucleotides: TGTGCCAGCAGCCCCGGGACAGGTGTGACTGGGGCCAACGTCCTGACTTTC. The chain uses TRBV28 and TRBJ2-6, with 8 positions matching TRBD1. The length of the CDR3 is 17 residues. Trimming at V came to 6 bases and at J to 2 bases, leaving 9 bases not matched to a gene. Looked up from germline, CDR1 is MDHEN and CDR2 is SYDVKM.

This clonotype was found a few times. The gene calls are TRBV6-1 and TRBJ2-7; perhaps TRBD2 as D (5 bases). The CDR3 totals 12 residues. In germline, CDR1 is MNHNS, CDR2 SASEGT. V was trimmed by 7 bases and J by 2 bases, leaving 9 bases between them. CDR3 protein: CASTGNTYEQYF. The CDR3 bases are TGTGCCAGCACGGGGAATACCTACGAGCAGTACTTC.

This chain connects TRBV9 to TRBJ2-3, with TRBD2 as a possible D gene (5 bases). Trimming left V 3 bases short and J 0 bases short, with 11 bases between. The CDR3 loop spans 15 amino acids. CDR1 and CDR2 (germline): SGDLS, YYNGEE. CDR3 protein: CASSATRTSTDTQYF. In DNA, the CDR3 is TGTGCCAGCAGCGCGACAAGGACTAGCACAGATACGCAGTATTTT.

The rearrangement uses TRBV5-1 and TRBJ2-1; 10 bases are shared with TRBD1. The germline V gene encodes CDR1 SGHRS and CDR2 YFSETQ. This CDR3 spans 16 amino acids. The junction had 8 bases not matched to a gene; V was cut back by 4 bases and J by 4 bases. CDR3 loop: CASSPGTGVPYNEQFF. The CDR3 DNA sequence: TGCGCCAGCAGCCCTGGGACAGGGGTCCCTTACAATGAGCAGTTCTTC.

This chain links TRBV29-1 with TRBJ1-1; 10 bases match TRBD1. This CDR3 is 11 amino acids long. The junction had 4 bases not matched to a gene; V was cut back by 7 bases and J by 8 bases. Germline V CDR1 and CDR2: SQVTM, ANQGSEA. The CDR3 DNA follows: TGCAGCGCTTGGACAGGGGGAGAAGCTTTCTTT. This encodes CSAWTGGEAFF.

This clonotype was detected a few times. The chain links TRBV4-2 to TRBJ2-7; the match to TRBD2 covers 7 bases. Germline V gives CDR1 LGHNA, CDR2 YNFKEQ. The CDR3 covers 14 residues. Unmatched junction bases numbered 5, after V lost 4 bases and J lost 2 bases. CDR3 bases: TGTGCCAGCAGCCCTGGGGCGGGGGCCTACGAGCAGTACTTC. Amino acid sequence: CASSPGAGAYEQYF.

This clonotype was found a few times. The chain recombines TRBV12-3 or TRBV12-4 with TRBJ1-2; a possible D gene is TRBD1 (5 bases). There are 15 residues in the CDR3. V was cut by 7 bases and J by 8 bases, with 23 bases left in between. The CDR3, as DNA: TGTGCCAGCACGAATGTTGCGGGCAGGGTAGGCGGCTACACCTTC. Translation gives CASTNVAGRVGGYTF.

In its sample, this clonotype was seen a few times. V and J are TRBV20-1 and TRBJ1-5; D is uncertain. The germline CDR1 and CDR2 sequences are DFQATT and SNEGSKA (reference sequence). The ends were cut back, 5 bases at V and 4 bases at J, with 9 bases in the middle. The CDR3 sequence is 12 residues long. The CDR3 sequence is CSAEGPNQPQHF. In nucleotides, the CDR3 is TGCAGTGCTGAAGGACCTAATCAGCCCCAGCATTTT.

Ten or more counts support this clonotype. This chain joins TRBV5-1 and TRBJ2-2, with unresolved D. V was clipped by 7 bases and J by 5 bases, with 6 bases between them. CDR3 length: 11 residues. Germline V CDR1 and CDR2: SGHRS, YFSETQ. CDR3 DNA sequence: TGCGCCAGCGGCCTAACCGGGGAGCTGTTTTTT. As protein: CASGLTGELFF. The full variable domain, in which reference TRBV5-1 and TRBJ2-2 provide the parts outside the CDR3, is KAGVTQTPRYLIKTRGQQVTLSCSPISGHRSVSWYQQTPGQGLQFLFEYFSETQRNKGNFPGRFSGRQFSNSRSEMNVSTLELGDSALYLCASGLTGELFFGEGSRLTVL.

This clonotype came up a few times. This sequence joins TRBV20-1 and TRBJ2-3; unclear D gene. In germline, CDR1 is DFQATT, CDR2 SNEGSKA (reference sequence). The length of the CDR3 is 13 residues. Trimming cost V 5 bases and J 5 bases, with 14 bases left between them. The CDR3 loop is CSALVGGRDTQYF. The CDR3 DNA is TGCAGTGCTTTAGTTGGTGGGCGAGATACGCAGTATTTT.

V is TRBV6-1 and J is TRBJ1-5; tentative D call: TRBD1 (6 bases). V lost 4 bases to trimming and J lost 3 bases, with 16 bases between them. The germline CDR1 and CDR2 sequences are MNHNS and SASEGT. The CDR3 is 16 amino acids. CDR3: CASSARGQSTNQPQHF. CDR3 DNA sequence: TGTGCCAGCAGTGCCAGGGGACAAAGCACCAATCAGCCCCAGCATTTT.